A single T cell receptor (beta chain) is shown here with its context. The source of the sample is a study of T-cell reconstitution after alpha-beta-depleted transplantation in children. Unique molecular identifiers were used to barcode this TCRbeta library. TCRdb processed the PCR reads anew with MiXCR; each CDR3 protein has one entry. The sample lists about 410,000 distinct CDR3 sequences, over 20% occurring once. This sequence was found in a human donor who donated a stem cell graft to a child with acute myeloid leukemia. This specimen was PBMCs from the stem cell graft donor, taken from the stem cell graft.

The CDR3 is CASSQDREGNEAFF. The CDR3, as DNA: TGCGCCAGCAGCCAAGATCGGGAGGGCAATGAAGCTTTCTTT. V and J are TRBV4-3 and TRBJ1-1; no definite D call. From germline, CDR1 is LGHNA and CDR2 YSLEER. The ends were cut back, 0 bases at V and 7 bases at J, with 12 bases in the middle. This CDR3 comprises 14 residues.